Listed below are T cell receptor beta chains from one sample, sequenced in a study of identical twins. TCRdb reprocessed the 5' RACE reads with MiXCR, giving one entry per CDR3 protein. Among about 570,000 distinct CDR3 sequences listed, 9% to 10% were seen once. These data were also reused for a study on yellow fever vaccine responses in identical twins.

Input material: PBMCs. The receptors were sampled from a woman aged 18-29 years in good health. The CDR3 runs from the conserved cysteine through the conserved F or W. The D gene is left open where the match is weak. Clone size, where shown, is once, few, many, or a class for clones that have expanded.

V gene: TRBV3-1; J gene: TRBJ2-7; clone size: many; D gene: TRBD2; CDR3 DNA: TGTGCCAGCAGCCAATCTCGGCCCAGGACTAGCCAGGAACGTATCGCCCACGAGCAGTACTTC; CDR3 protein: CASSQSRPRTSQERIAHEQYF
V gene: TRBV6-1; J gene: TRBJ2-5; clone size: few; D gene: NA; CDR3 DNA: TGTGCCAGCAGTCCTAACCCAGGGGTATGGGAGACCCAGTACTTC; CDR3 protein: CASSPNPGVWETQYF
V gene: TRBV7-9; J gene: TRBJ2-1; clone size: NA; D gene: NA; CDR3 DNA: TGTGCCAGCAGCTACCCCGCCGGCTCCTACAATGAGCAGTTCTTC; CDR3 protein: CASSYPAGSYNEQFF
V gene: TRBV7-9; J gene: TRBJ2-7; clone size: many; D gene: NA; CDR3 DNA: TGTGCCAGCACGCACGAGTACGAGCAGTACTTC; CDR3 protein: CASTHEYEQYF
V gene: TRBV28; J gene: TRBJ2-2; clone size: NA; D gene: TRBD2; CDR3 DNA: TGTGCCAGCTCTCCTAGCGGGAGGTCGAACACCGGGGAGCTGTTTTTT; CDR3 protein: CASSPSGRSNTGELFF
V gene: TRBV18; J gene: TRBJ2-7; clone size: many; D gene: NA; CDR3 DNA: TGTGCCAGCTCACCAGGGGCTCCCTACGAGCAGTACTTC; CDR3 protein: CASSPGAPYEQYF
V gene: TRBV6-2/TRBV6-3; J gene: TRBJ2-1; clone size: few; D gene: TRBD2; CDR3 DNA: TGTGCCAGCAGTTCCCTGGGACTAGCGGACCCAAACATTGAGCAGTTCTTC; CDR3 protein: CASSSLGLADPNIEQFF
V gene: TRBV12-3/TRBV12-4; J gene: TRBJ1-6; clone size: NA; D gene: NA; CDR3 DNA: TGTGCCAGCAGTCTTAAGACAACGTATTCACCCCTCCACTTT; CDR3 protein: CASSLKTTYSPLHF
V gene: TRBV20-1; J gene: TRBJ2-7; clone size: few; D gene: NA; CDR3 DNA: TGCAGTGCTACCCCCCCGGCCAGAAAAGGAGCCTACGAGCAGTACTTC; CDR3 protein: CSATPPARKGAYEQYF
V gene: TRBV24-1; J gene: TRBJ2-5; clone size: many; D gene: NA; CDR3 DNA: TGTGCCACCAGTGCCGGGTGGGGAGAGACCCAGTACTTC; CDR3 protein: CATSAGWGETQYF